This T cell receptor (beta chain) was sequenced for a study of T cells in Graves' hyperthyroidism and ophthalmopathy (dated by TCRdb to the late 2010s). In the study overall: Peripheral blood samples were taken at initial diagnosis, before any treatment was given. A discovery cohort of 95 to 100 patients, about 44 with Graves' ophthalmopathy and approximately 55 with stable Graves' hyperthyroidism, was used to find distinguishing TCR V-J signatures. Prospective prediction of ophthalmopathy was tested in an independent validation cohort of approximately 19 hyperthyroidism patients and 17 patients who later progressed to ophthalmopathy. The roughly 91 discovery patients were randomly divided into training and test sets at a 7:3 ratio. Thyroid tissue and blood T-cell repertoires from over 5 Graves' hyperthyroidism patients were also compared in the study. After blood sampling, hyperthyroidism patients were treated with methimazole at a starting dose of 30 mg daily, and ophthalmopathy patients were treated with high-dose intravenous methylprednisolone. The paper reports TCR Vbeta CDR3 sequencing of over 130 peripheral blood samples: 43 ophthalmopathy, about 75 hyperthyroidism and 17 progressor patients.

Taken from cysteine to phenylalanine, the CDR3 has 16 residues. Only the CDR3 DNA stays, 48 bases, in frame from base 1. Per the germline V gene, SGDLS is the CDR1 and YYNGEE is the CDR2. Trimming takes 0 bases off V and 1 base off J; junction bases not matched to a gene: 5. Paper-wide results and their limitations: Most expanded thyroid clonotypes (frequency above 0.001) were also detected in blood, a finding suggesting that blood repertoires may reflect thyroid immune responses. Ophthalmopathy was separated from stable hyperthyroidism by a 13 V-J signature model, with approximately 89% sensitivity and about 81% specificity obtained in cross-validation and 80%/75% obtained in testing. No statistical method was used to fix the sample size in advance, and group allocation was not hidden from the investigators. In validation, the model predicted progression to ophthalmopathy with around 71% sensitivity and over 72% specificity, a median of 6.5 months before onset.

TCR beta CDR3 regions were amplified from RNA transcripts. The first round of RT-PCR for the TCR CDR3 was performed with the HTBI primer set and the Qiagen OneStep RT-PCR kit. A second multiplex PCR round built the libraries, followed by size selection and purification. Sequencing of the libraries was done on an Illumina HiSeq2000 using paired-end 100 bp reads. In the original analysis: SOAPnuke was used to process the raw data, removing reads that contained adapters or uncalled bases, had a mean Phred below 15, or lacked an exact match to the constant primer or identifier. COPE v1.2.5 was used to merge the high-quality paired reads, and each unique nucleotide sequence was defined as a clonotype. MiTCR v1.1 was used to align clonotypes to the IMGT TRBV, TRBD and TRBJ reference segments. The analysis included only V-J combinations with a frequency above 0.0001, which together covered around 99% of the repertoires. A TCS score was defined as the ratio of F50 (clonal expansion) to E x V (chaos), with BLOSUM62-based TCRdist applied between CDR3 peptides within each V-J. Welch's t-statistics and random forest reduced 450 to 600 V-J features to 10 to 15, which were used in a naive Bayes classifier (R e1071). TCRdb trimmed public reads at Q25 via fastp, called clones via MiXCR and kept in-frame beta chains. Under each unique CDR3 protein, matching rows form one entry showing the most common genes and DNA. These V and J calls rely on TCRdb rather than the paper's analysis. This sample holds about 380,000 distinct CDR3 sequences; approximately 18% were observed only once. The top ten constitute around 40% of the sample.

Ophthalmopathy patients had moderately to severely active disease, with a Clinical Activity Score of 3 or more, a NOSPECS grade of 4 or more, and a disease duration of less than 3 months. The study excluded patients with uncontrolled infections, other autoimmune diseases, pregnancy or lactation. Diagnoses were based on clinical symptoms, serum thyroxine and TRAb, thyroid ultrasound and orbital computed tomography. PBMCs were separated from 7.5 to 10 ml of fresh peripheral blood using Ficoll-Paque density gradient centrifugation. Trizol reagent was used to extract total RNA, and RNA quality was then checked on an Agilent 2100 Bioanalyzer. This clonotype was counted a few times. Its cognate antigen has yet to be identified. The record has no base qualities; no much larger clone is one base away.

The sequencing input was blood. The chain was built from TRBV9 and TRBJ2-3; 7 central nucleotides agree with TRBD2. The receptor was derived from a man between 18 and 29 years old with Graves' ophthalmopathy. The sequence in DNA is TGTGCCAGCAGCGTAGCCGGTGGGGGGGGCACAGATACGCAGTATTTT. Its translation reads: CASSVAGGGGTDTQYF.